This T cell receptor beta chain was sequenced during a study of cytomegalovirus exposure and HLA in healthy donors. Study outcomes and limitations: Later analysis indicated greater clonal expansion among HLA-associated TCR beta chains than among equally common other chains.

As concerns this clone: The antigen is not known.

Unmatched junction bases numbered 4, after V lost 4 bases and J lost 5 bases. This CDR3 comprises 14 residues. CDR1 LGHNA and CDR2 YSLEER come from the germline V gene. Use of 60 Vbeta and 13 Jbeta primers characterized the PCR. The method was immunoSEQ multiplex PCR; TCRdb's version includes in-frame clones alone and lacks a portion of them. The data hold about 160,000 clones, with about four fifths observed a single time. The sequence came from a woman in her 30s in good health and CMV-seropositive. This chain uses TRBV4-3 with TRBJ1-3; 8 bases match TRBD1. The material sequenced was PBMCs. The CDR3 region has the DNA TGCGCCAGCAGCCCGACAGGGGACCGAAACACCATATATTTT. Its protein product is CASSPTGDRNTIYF.